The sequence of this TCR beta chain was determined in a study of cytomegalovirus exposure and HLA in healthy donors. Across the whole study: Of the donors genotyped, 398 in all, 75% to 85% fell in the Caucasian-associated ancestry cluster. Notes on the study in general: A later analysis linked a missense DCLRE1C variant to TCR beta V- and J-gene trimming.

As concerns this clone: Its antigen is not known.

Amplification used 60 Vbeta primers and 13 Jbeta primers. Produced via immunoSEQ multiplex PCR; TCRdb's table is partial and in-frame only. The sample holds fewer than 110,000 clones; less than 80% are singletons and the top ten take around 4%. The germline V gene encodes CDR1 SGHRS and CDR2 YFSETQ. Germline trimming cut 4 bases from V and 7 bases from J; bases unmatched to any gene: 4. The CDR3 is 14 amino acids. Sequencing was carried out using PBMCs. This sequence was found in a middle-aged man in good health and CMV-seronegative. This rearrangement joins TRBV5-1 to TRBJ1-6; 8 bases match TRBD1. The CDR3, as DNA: TGCGCCAGCAGCCCGGACAGGGTCAATTCACCCCTCCACTTT. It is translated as CASSPDRVNSPLHF.